Listed below are T cell receptor beta chains from one sample, sequenced in a study of beta chain features in type 1 diabetes. Profiling relied on immunoSEQ multiplex PCR, and the TCRdb table lists in-frame clones only, not all of them. The table lists approximately 18,000 clones, about 53% of them singletons. Sequencing was done on a sample of stem cell memory CD4+ T cells from blood. The receptors come from a man aged 18 to 30 in good health. The CDR3 runs from the conserved cysteine through the conserved F or W. D genes are given only for firm matches. Rows give clone size only sometimes, using once, few, many, or a class for an expanded clone.

TRBJ2-7 | TRBV7-9 | NA | NA | CASSPAGPSYEQYF | TGTGCCAGCAGTCCCGCGGGACCCTCCTACGAGCAGTACTTC
TRBJ2-7 | TRBV21-1 | NA | NA | CASSNRVRAYEQYF | TGTGCCAGCAGCAACCGGGTCAGAGCCTACGAGCAGTACTTC
TRBJ2-1 | TRBV7-2 | few | NA | CASGRTRLDEQFF | TGTGCCAGCGGTCGGACACGGCTAGACGAGCAGTTCTTC
TRBJ2-7 | TRBV5-1 | NA | TRBD1 | CASSSDRVSNEQYF | TGCGCCAGCAGCTCGGACAGGGTGTCCAACGAGCAGTACTTC
TRBJ2-7 | TRBV28 | few | TRBD1 | CASSGPGQGFEQYF | TGTGCCAGCAGTGGACCGGGACAGGGCTTCGAGCAGTACTTC
TRBJ2-3 | TRBV19 | few | TRBD1 | CASRIQGGTDTQYF | TGTGCCAGTAGGATACAGGGGGGCACAGATACGCAGTATTTT
TRBJ1-1 | TRBV30 | NA | NA | CAWSQENTEAFF | TGTGCCTGGAGTCAGGAGAACACTGAAGCTTTCTTT
TRBJ1-5 | TRBV2 | few | TRBD1 | CASGGQGGRKPQHF | TGTGCCAGCGGGGGACAGGGAGGGCGAAAGCCCCAGCATTTT
TRBJ2-3 | TRBV7-3 | NA | NA | CASSSAPGTDTQYF | TGTGCCAGCAGCTCCGCGCCTGGCACAGATACGCAGTATTTT
TRBJ2-1 | TRBV10-3 | NA | TRBD1 | CAISEKQGTYNEQFF | TGTGCCATCAGTGAGAAACAGGGGACCTACAATGAGCAGTTCTTC